These T cell receptor beta chains were read from a single sample in a study of CD8+ T cells in alopecia areata. Data came from immunoSEQ multiplex PCR; TCRdb stores just in-frame clones and leaves some out. The sample gives about 3,600 clones, over 55% of which show up once; almost 7% is in the top ten. The material sequenced was skin. The receptors shown here come from a human donor in good health. CDR3s include the opening cysteine and the closing phenylalanine or tryptophan. Each record gives: D gene, V gene, J gene, clone size, CDR3 protein, CDR3 DNA. D genes are given only for firm matches. Not all rows give a size; the values are once, few, many and, for expanded clones, a class.

D: TRBD1; V: TRBV30; J: TRBJ1-3; size: NA; CDR3: CAADRGSGNTIYF; DNA: TGTGCCGCAGACAGGGGCTCTGGAAACACCATATATTTT
D: NA; V: TRBV5-8; J: TRBJ2-1; size: few; CDR3: CASSLVQGHEQFF; DNA: TGTGCCAGCAGCTTGGTTCAGGGTCATGAGCAGTTCTTC
D: TRBD1; V: TRBV4-3; J: TRBJ2-5; size: NA; CDR3: CASSQGQGGETQYF; DNA: TGCGCCAGCAGCCAAGGACAGGGTGGAGAGACCCAGTACTTC
D: NA; V: TRBV7-6; J: TRBJ2-5; size: NA; CDR3: CASSRGRQETQYF; DNA: TGTGCCAGCAGCAGGGGCAGGCAAGAGACCCAGTACTTC
D: NA; V: TRBV5-5; J: TRBJ1-2; size: NA; CDR3: CASSSQPNYGYTF; DNA: TGTGCCAGCAGCTCGCAGCCTAACTATGGCTACACCTTC
D: NA; V: TRBV6-1; J: TRBJ2-5; size: NA; CDR3: CASSEAFSVLYQETQYF; DNA: TGTGCCAGCAGTGAAGCGTTCAGTGTCCTTTACCAAGAGACCCAGTACTTC
D: TRBD1; V: TRBV7-9; J: TRBJ2-7; size: once; CDR3: CASSSGTGGYEQYF; DNA: TGTGCCAGCAGCTCCGGGACAGGGGGTTACGAGCAGTACTTC
D: NA; V: TRBV30; J: TRBJ2-7; size: NA; CDR3: CAWSLTNYEQYF; DNA: TGTGCCTGGAGCCTTACCAACTACGAGCAGTACTTC
D: NA; V: TRBV29-1; J: TRBJ2-5; size: NA; CDR3: CSAEGGVGETQYF; DNA: TGCAGCGCCGAAGGCGGGGTTGGGGAGACCCAGTACTTC
D: NA; V: TRBV7-6; J: TRBJ1-2; size: NA; CDR3: CASSYIGGGYTF; DNA: TGTGCCAGCAGCTACATCGGGGGAGGTTACACCTTC
D: NA; V: TRBV23-1; J: TRBJ2-3; size: NA; CDR3: CASSPPRGPTADTQYF; DNA: TGCGCCAGCAGTCCCCCTCGAGGGCCCACGGCAGATACGCAGTATTTT
D: NA; V: TRBV2; J: TRBJ1-1; size: NA; CDR3: CASKDRLNTEAFF; DNA: TGTGCCAGCAAAGACAGACTGAACACTGAAGCTTTCTTT
D: NA; V: TRBV5-1; J: TRBJ2-7; size: NA; CDR3: CASSPEGTGDLQYF; DNA: TGCGCCAGCAGCCCGGAGGGGACCGGAGATTTACAGTACTTC
D: NA; V: TRBV6-1; J: TRBJ2-7; size: once; CDR3: CASRDTTYEQYF; DNA: TGTGCCAGCAGGGACACAACCTACGAGCAGTACTTC
D: NA; V: TRBV11-2; J: TRBJ1-3; size: NA; CDR3: CASSSQPTDGNTIYF; DNA: TGTGCCAGCAGCTCTCAGCCCACCGACGGAAACACCATATATTTT
D: TRBD2; V: TRBV6-5; J: TRBJ2-1; size: NA; CDR3: CASSTGTSGGDEQFF; DNA: TGTGCCAGCAGTACTGGGACTAGCGGGGGGGATGAGCAGTTCTTC
D: NA; V: TRBV7-7; J: TRBJ2-7; size: few; CDR3: CASSPGTEGTEQYF; DNA: TGTGCCAGCAGCCCAGGGACCGAGGGCACCGAGCAGTACTTC
D: NA; V: TRBV27; J: TRBJ1-6; size: NA; CDR3: CASSYSGSSYNSPLHF; DNA: TGTGCCAGCAGTTATTCAGGTAGCTCCTATAATTCACCCCTCCACTTT
D: NA; V: TRBV7-9; J: TRBJ1-5; size: NA; CDR3: CASSLSVKENQPQHF; DNA: TGTGCCAGCAGCTTATCCGTGAAAGAGAATCAGCCCCAGCATTTT
D: NA; V: TRBV5-1; J: TRBJ2-5; size: few; CDR3: CASSTNPGETQYF; DNA: TGCGCCAGCAGCACCAACCCCGGGGAGACCCAGTACTTC